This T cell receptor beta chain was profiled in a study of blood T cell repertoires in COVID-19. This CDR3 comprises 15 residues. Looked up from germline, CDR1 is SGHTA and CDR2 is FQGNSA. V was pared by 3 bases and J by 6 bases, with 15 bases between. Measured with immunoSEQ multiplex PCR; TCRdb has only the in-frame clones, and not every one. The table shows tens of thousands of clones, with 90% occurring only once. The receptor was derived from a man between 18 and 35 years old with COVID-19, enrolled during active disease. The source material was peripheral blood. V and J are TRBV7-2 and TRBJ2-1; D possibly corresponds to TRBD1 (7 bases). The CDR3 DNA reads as TGTGCCAGCAGCTTTAGGAGGAGGGGGCGCAATGAGCAGTTCTTC. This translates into CASSFRRRGRNEQFF.